Listed below are T cell receptor beta chains from one sample, sequenced in a study of shared clonotypes between healthy human individuals. Sequencing was performed with immunoSEQ multiplex PCR; in TCRdb, only in-frame clones are kept and a portion is missing. The sample has some 1 million clones; around 76% are singletons. Sample: memory CD4+ T cells sorted from blood. The receptor set was obtained from a man aged 18-30 years in good health. CDR3s leave out the opening cysteine and the closing phenylalanine or tryptophan.

j_call: TRBJ2-7
v_call: TRBV10-3
cdr3_aa: AISEVTGGSYEQY

j_call: TRBJ2-5
v_call: TRBV6-1
cdr3_aa: ASSDRGETQY

j_call: TRBJ2-1
v_call: TRBV5-4
cdr3_aa: ASSQPTGIQF

j_call: TRBJ2-2
v_call: TRBV9
cdr3_aa: ASSVEAGGETGELF

j_call: TRBJ2-2
v_call: TRBV18
cdr3_aa: ASSPQLSNTGELF

j_call: TRBJ2-2
v_call: TRBV9
cdr3_aa: ASRGQGTGELF

j_call: TRBJ2-1
v_call: TRBV30
cdr3_aa: AWERTSLNEQF

j_call: TRBJ1-5
v_call: TRBV2
cdr3_aa: ASTSERASNQPQH

j_call: TRBJ2-1
v_call: TRBV5-1
cdr3_aa: ASSLAAAGGSAEQF

j_call: TRBJ1-2
v_call: TRBV19
cdr3_aa: ASAVDEAGGYT

j_call: TRBJ2-2
v_call: TRBV9
cdr3_aa: ASSVAGDMVTGELF

j_call: TRBJ1-2
v_call: TRBV2
cdr3_aa: ASQDGGNYGYT

j_call: TRBJ1-2
v_call: TRBV21-1
cdr3_aa: GDRGGEGNYGYT

j_call: TRBJ1-6
v_call: TRBV18
cdr3_aa: ASSPQGGSPLH

j_call: TRBJ2-3
v_call: TRBV30
cdr3_aa: AWSVGGRTSDTQY

j_call: TRBJ2-4
v_call: TRBV7-9
cdr3_aa: ASSPSAVSKNIQY

j_call: TRBJ2-1
v_call: TRBV6-5
cdr3_aa: ASSYSMGTGRNEQF

j_call: TRBJ2-5
v_call: TRBV19
cdr3_aa: ASSPQRGSQETQY

j_call: TRBJ2-7
v_call: TRBV4-1
cdr3_aa: ASSQERAGASYEQY

j_call: TRBJ1-1
v_call: TRBV7-9
cdr3_aa: ASSLDGGPEAF

j_call: TRBJ2-3
v_call: TRBV5-1
cdr3_aa: ASTSFPGHRTDTQY

j_call: TRBJ1-2
v_call: TRBV28
cdr3_aa: ASSLAGPYGYT

j_call: TRBJ1-1
v_call: TRBV9
cdr3_aa: ASSVGFGTPNTEAF

j_call: TRBJ2-7
v_call: TRBV7-2
cdr3_aa: ASSLVFSSGESYEQY

j_call: TRBJ2-7
v_call: TRBV5-6
cdr3_aa: ASEVLGTGASYEQY

j_call: TRBJ1-1
v_call: TRBV7-8
cdr3_aa: ASSPIRGMNTEAF

j_call: TRBJ1-2
v_call: TRBV28
cdr3_aa: ASSLVSSTGVGYGYT

j_call: TRBJ2-3
v_call: TRBV10-3
cdr3_aa: AIRETTDTQY

j_call: TRBJ1-4
v_call: TRBV5-6
cdr3_aa: ASSLLGTEKGTNEKLF

j_call: TRBJ2-2
v_call: TRBV2
cdr3_aa: ASVLAGGQGGELF

j_call: TRBJ1-2
v_call: TRBV6-1
cdr3_aa: ASSEGGLPGT

j_call: TRBJ1-2
v_call: TRBV12-2
cdr3_aa: ASRDITKPVNYGYT

j_call: TRBJ2-1
v_call: TRBV30
cdr3_aa: AWTGSLAGDHDEQF

j_call: TRBJ2-7
v_call: TRBV6-6
cdr3_aa: ASSSTDTYEQY

j_call: TRBJ2-5
v_call: TRBV11-3
cdr3_aa: ASSSGGSGETQY

j_call: TRBJ2-3
v_call: TRBV7-9
cdr3_aa: ASSVGLAQTDTQY

j_call: TRBJ2-3
v_call: TRBV2
cdr3_aa: ASRARTDTQY

j_call: TRBJ1-2
v_call: TRBV11-2
cdr3_aa: ASSFNPGTPLWAGYT

j_call: TRBJ2-3
v_call: TRBV19
cdr3_aa: ASRDGRGGTDTQY

j_call: .
v_call: TRBV18
cdr3_aa: ASSRERREQY

j_call: TRBJ2-7
v_call: TRBV7-2
cdr3_aa: ASSGEYEQY

j_call: TRBJ2-1
v_call: TRBV19
cdr3_aa: ASSPPSGRVYNEQF

j_call: TRBJ2-7
v_call: TRBV6-1
cdr3_aa: ASSEVQDRVPYEQY

j_call: TRBJ1-1
v_call: TRBV7-2
cdr3_aa: ASSLPKTATEAF

j_call: TRBJ2-7
v_call: TRBV28
cdr3_aa: ASSGRIRPYEQY

j_call: TRBJ2-1
v_call: TRBV5-4
cdr3_aa: ASSKQGATYNEQF

j_call: TRBJ2-2
v_call: TRBV7-2
cdr3_aa: ASSLGTAINTGELF

j_call: TRBJ2-5
v_call: TRBV7-2
cdr3_aa: ASSLVLARQETQY

j_call: TRBJ2-7
v_call: TRBV5-1
cdr3_aa: ASSNPGLEAEQY